A selection of T cell receptor beta chains follows, all from one sample in a study of T cells after yellow fever vaccination. MiXCR, run by TCRdb on the 5' RACE reads, gives a single entry per CDR3 protein. This sample has about 350,000 distinct CDR3 sequences, with 7% to 10% found just once. Sequencing was performed on PBMCs, taken approximately 47 days after the first yellow fever vaccination. The receptors here all came from a young man who received the YFV17D yellow fever vaccine. Both conserved end residues are part of each CDR3. A D gene is named only where the DNA matches it firmly. Some rows have no size entry. The others give once, few or many, or a class for an expanded clone.

J | V | size | D | DNA | CDR3
TRBJ2-3 | TRBV24-1 | NA | TRBD1 | TGCAGTGCTAGAGCACGGACAGGGCTGGTGGATACGCAGTATTTT | CSARARTGLVDTQYF
TRBJ2-7 | TRBV6-2/TRBV6-3 | NA | TRBD1 | TGTGCCAGCAGTACGCCGGGACAGCCTAACTACGAGCAGTACTTC | CASSTPGQPNYEQYF
TRBJ1-5 | TRBV29-1 | few | TRBD1 | TGCAGCGTCCTCCCAGGGGGGGATGGTCAGCCCCAGCATTTT | CSVLPGGDGQPQHF
TRBJ2-1 | TRBV6-5 | many | TRBD1 | TGTGCCAGCAGTTACGCTTGGACAGGGACTAATGAGCAGTTCTTC | CASSYAWTGTNEQFF
TRBJ2-7 | TRBV14 | many | NA | TGTGCCAGCAGCCAAGCGGGAGCTTACGAGCAGTACTTC | CASSQAGAYEQYF
TRBJ2-3 | TRBV12-5 | few | TRBD1 | TGTGCTAGTGGTTGGGGCAGGGGGACAGATACGCAGTATTTT | CASGWGRGTDTQYF
TRBJ2-3 | TRBV5-1 | few | NA | TGCGCCAGCAGCTTGCGCGCGGACACAGATACGCAGTATTTT | CASSLRADTDTQYF
TRBJ1-1 | TRBV11-2 | NA | NA | TGTGCCAGCAGCTTAGCGCGGGACACCGCGACTGAAGCTTTCTTT | CASSLARDTATEAFF
TRBJ2-3 | TRBV4-1 | NA | NA | TGCGCCAGCAGCCAGATCCTCCGGGACCCAGCAAATACGCAGTATTTT | CASSQILRDPANTQYF
TRBJ2-5 | TRBV3-1 | few | TRBD2 | TGTGCCAGCAGCCAAGGGACTAGCTTGGAGACCCAGTACTTC | CASSQGTSLETQYF
TRBJ2-3 | TRBV4-2 | many | NA | TGTGCCAGCAGCCAAGAACGGCACACAGATACGCAGTATTTT | CASSQERHTDTQYF
TRBJ2-1 | TRBV20-1 | few | TRBD2 | TGCAGTGCTAGAGCTCCCCGGACTAGCGGGGAGGGTGAGCAGTTCTTC | CSARAPRTSGEGEQFF
TRBJ1-2 | TRBV5-1 | many | TRBD1 | TGCGCCAGCAGCAGGGACAGGGATGGCTACACCTTC | CASSRDRDGYTF
TRBJ1-2 | TRBV28 | few | NA | TGTGCCAGCAGTAAAACTCCGGCCCGCCCTCAATACTATGGCTACACCTTC | CASSKTPARPQYYGYTF
TRBJ2-7 | TRBV12-3/TRBV12-4 | few | NA | TGTGCCAGCAGCCTCGGGCCCGAGTCAATAGGGCTCGAGCAGTACTTC | CASSLGPESIGLEQYF
TRBJ2-6 | TRBV7-3 | few | NA | TGTGCCAGCAGCTTAAGGGGGGCAACTGGGGCCAACGTCCTGACTTTC | CASSLRGATGANVLTF
TRBJ2-4 | TRBV7-9 | few | NA | TGTGCCAGCAGCTTCTGGGGGCTGGCCAAAAACATTCAGTACTTC | CASSFWGLAKNIQYF
TRBJ1-4 | TRBV12-3/TRBV12-4 | NA | NA | TGTGCCAGCAGCTTAGGAGGGGGAGGTGAAAAACTGTTTTTT | CASSLGGGGEKLFF
TRBJ2-3 | TRBV3-1 | few | NA | TGTGCCAGCAGCCAAGGGCTAGATCCAGATACGCAGTATTTT | CASSQGLDPDTQYF
TRBJ2-5 | TRBV6-2/TRBV6-3 | NA | NA | TGTGCCAGCAGTCCCAGACCGGAGACCCAGTACTTC | CASSPRPETQYF
TRBJ1-6 | TRBV5-1 | NA | NA | TGCGCCAGCAGCTTGGCCGGGGGGTCCTATAATTCACCCCTCCACTTT | CASSLAGGSYNSPLHF
TRBJ1-4 | TRBV4-3 | few | TRBD1 | TGCGCCAGCAGCCAGGGACAGGGAGTTGAAAAACTGTTTTTT | CASSQGQGVEKLFF
TRBJ2-1 | TRBV20-1 | NA | NA | TGCAGTGCTAGCCCCCAGAAGGGGGGGGGGCATGAGCAGTTCTTC | CSASPQKGGGHEQFF
TRBJ1-5 | TRBV12-3/TRBV12-4 | NA | NA | TGTGCCAGCAGTTCAGATCAGTTCAATCAGCCCCAGCATTTT | CASSSDQFNQPQHF
TRBJ2-5 | TRBV29-1 | NA | TRBD2 | TGCAGCGTTGAAGATGGGCGGGGGGCCTGGGAGACCCAGTACTTC | CSVEDGRGAWETQYF
TRBJ2-3 | TRBV7-2 | few | NA | TGTGCCAGCAGCTTAGCGGGGCCGACCACAGATACGCAGTATTTT | CASSLAGPTTDTQYF
TRBJ2-5 | TRBV4-3 | few | TRBD1 | TGCGCCAGCAGCCAAGATAAGTGGTTAGGGGGCTCGGAGACCCAGTACTTC | CASSQDKWLGGSETQYF
TRBJ2-5 | TRBV5-4 | NA | NA | TGTGCCAGCAGCTTGGAGGGGGGGACGGAGACCCAGTACTTC | CASSLEGGTETQYF
TRBJ1-3 | TRBV9 | NA | TRBD1 | TGTGCCAGCAGCCCGGGACAGGGGCAGGTTACCATATATTTT | CASSPGQGQVTIYF
TRBJ1-6 | TRBV19 | few | NA | TGTGCCAGTAGTATAGTTGGGGTGGCGAATTCACCCCTCCACTTT | CASSIVGVANSPLHF
TRBJ2-5 | TRBV7-6 | few | TRBD2 | TGTGCCAGCAGCCTAACTAGCGGCCCCGGAGGAGAGACCCAGTACTTC | CASSLTSGPGGETQYF
TRBJ2-2 | TRBV3-1 | few | NA | TGTGCCAGCAGCCAAGACTTTTGGACATCGATGACCACCGGGGAGCTGTTTTTT | CASSQDFWTSMTTGELFF
TRBJ2-7 | TRBV20-1 | few | TRBD2 | TGCAGTGCTAGAGATATCGAGGGGACTAGCCCCTACGAGCAGTACTTC | CSARDIEGTSPYEQYF
TRBJ1-5 | TRBV5-5 | few | NA | TGTGCCAGCAGCTTGTTCGGGTTCTTTCAGCCCCAGCATTTT | CASSLFGFFQPQHF
TRBJ1-2 | TRBV5-1 | NA | TRBD1 | TGCGCCAGCAGCTCGTTGGACAGGGATGGCTACACCTTC | CASSSLDRDGYTF
TRBJ1-4 | TRBV4-3 | NA | NA | TGCGCCAGCAGCCAGAGGGGAATAGCTAATGAAAAACTGTTTTTT | CASSQRGIANEKLFF
TRBJ2-4 | TRBV20-1 | many | NA | TGCAGTGCTGTTTTCCGAGACAGCGGGAACATTCAGTACTTC | CSAVFRDSGNIQYF
TRBJ2-1 | TRBV25-1 | few | NA | TGTGCCAGCAGTGGGGACGGCGGGAATGAGCAGTTCTTC | CASSGDGGNEQFF
TRBJ1-1 | TRBV4-1 | many | NA | TGCGCCAGCAGTCGGGGACCGAACACTGAAGCTTTCTTT | CASSRGPNTEAFF
TRBJ2-4 | TRBV14 | few | TRBD1 | TGTGCCAGCAGCCATCGACAGGGAGCGATTCAGTACTTC | CASSHRQGAIQYF
TRBJ1-5 | TRBV5-1 | few | TRBD1 | TGCGCCAGCAGCTTGGAACGGACAGGGAAAGATAGCAATCAGCCCCAGCATTTT | CASSLERTGKDSNQPQHF
TRBJ2-1 | TRBV7-9 | NA | TRBD2 | TGTGCCAGCAGCACCGCGGGTAGCGGGGGGGAGTATGAGCAGTTCTTC | CASSTAGSGGEYEQFF
TRBJ2-3 | TRBV3-1 | many | NA | TGTGCCAGCAGCCAAGATAGTTACAGCCATACGCAGTATTTT | CASSQDSYSHTQYF
TRBJ2-7 | TRBV4-3 | few | TRBD1 | TGCGCCAGCAGCCAAGATCGGATTCCGGGACAGGGCGGAGAGCAGTACTTC | CASSQDRIPGQGGEQYF
TRBJ2-1 | TRBV11-2 | many | TRBD2 | TGTGCCAGCAGCTTACGGGAGCGGGGGGTCACCTCCTACAATGAGCAGTTCTTC | CASSLRERGVTSYNEQFF
TRBJ2-5 | TRBV7-2 | few | TRBD2 | TGTGCCAGCAGCCGGGGGGGGGTCCAAGAGACCCAGTACTTC | CASSRGGVQETQYF
TRBJ1-1 | TRBV7-2 | NA | NA | TGTGCCAGCAGCTTAGCGTATGATAGGGGTGAAGCTTTCTTT | CASSLAYDRGEAFF
TRBJ2-1 | TRBV20-1 | few | NA | TGCAGTGCTAGAGGAGGAGGGGAAGCCTACAATGAGCAGTTCTTC | CSARGGGEAYNEQFF
TRBJ1-5 | TRBV12-3/TRBV12-4 | few | NA | TGTGCCAGCAGGCCCGGGAGCCTTCCTAGATCTATGAGCAATCAGCCCCAGCATTTT | CASRPGSLPRSMSNQPQHF
TRBJ2-6 | TRBV5-6 | few | NA | TGTGCCAGCAGCTTCGAATACGCCGGGGCCAACGTCCTGACTTTC | CASSFEYAGANVLTF
TRBJ2-5 | TRBV4-1 | NA | NA | TGCGCCAGCAGCCAAGATTCCAAGGGAAGGGAGACCCAGTACTTC | CASSQDSKGRETQYF
TRBJ2-5 | TRBV18 | few | NA | TGTGCCAGCTCACCAGGGGAAGAAGAGACCCAGTACTTC | CASSPGEEETQYF